This TCR beta chain was sequenced for a study of T cell responses to AZD1222 COVID-19 vaccine. The CDR3 is made up of 17 amino acids. Germline V gene data show CDR1 as LGHNA and CDR2 as YNFKEQ. The V end was cut by 0 bases, the J end by 0 bases, with 14 bases between. Generated by immunoSEQ multiplex PCR, the TCRdb table keeps only in-frame clones and is missing some. The sample shows roughly 120,000 clones, roughly 90% of them seen only once. The sample consisted of peripheral blood, taken on day 0 of AZD1222 vaccination. The gene calls are TRBV4-2 and TRBJ1-2, with D hard to call. The TCR comes from an adult in good health. CDR3 DNA sequence: TGTGCCAGCAGCCAAGATTGGCTACAGCCAGCTAACTATGGCTACACCTTC. This codes for CASSQDWLQPANYGYTF.